This T cell receptor beta chain stems from a study of Ad26.COV2.S vaccination and SARS-CoV-2 variants. The protocol was immunoSEQ multiplex PCR, while the TCRdb copy is restricted to in-frame clones and leaves out a portion. Of about 220,000 clones listed, approximately 87% are singletons. Treatment meaning: some 20 received Ad26.COV2.S at low or high dose, single or two shots; about 5 received placebo; per-sample allocation not given. Following the first vaccine or placebo injection, samples were taken on day 63. Ad26.COV2.S expressed prefusion-stabilized spike from the original Wuhan strain. This clone was seen only once. The input for sequencing was peripheral blood, taken in a trial of Ad26.COV2.S vaccine versus placebo. This TCR was recovered from a person between 18 and 65 years old who received the Ad26.COV2.S COVID-19 vaccine or a placebo.

This CDR3 reads CASSQDGGPGWAFF. The DNA for the CDR3 is TGCGCCAGCAGCCAGGACGGGGGCCCGGGGTGGGCTTTCTTT. This chain joins TRBV4-3 and TRBJ1-1; possible D gene TRBD1, 6 bases. Germline V gene data show CDR1 as LGHNA and CDR2 as YSLEER. Trimming removed 3 bases at V and 11 bases at J, with 19 bases between. This CDR3 is built from 14 residues.